This passage covers 26 T cell receptor beta chains from one sample sequenced in a study of metastatic and nonmetastatic thyroid tumors. Nobody among the patients had been given any treatment before thyroid surgery. With MiXCR, TCRdb reprocessed the PCR reads. The sample yields roughly 33,000 clones, about a sixth seen once. Sample: blood. All receptors come from a male donor with papillary thyroid cancer or a benign thyroid nodule (not recorded which). Some clones in this sample may be carry-over from other donors' samples.

This clone was seen repeatedly, ten times or more. This sample also contains other DNA sequences that code for the same CDR3. The chain links TRBV11-2 to TRBJ1-3, with 11 positions matching TRBD1. CDR3 length: 14 amino acids. The V gene end was trimmed by 4 bases and the J gene end by 6 bases; junction bases not matched to a gene: 2. Germline CDR1 is SGHAT and CDR2 is FQNNGV. The CDR3 DNA reads TGTGCCAGCAGCTGGACAGGGGGCTCAAACACCATATATTTT. Protein product: CASSWTGGSNTIYF.

This clone was counted a few times. The gene calls are TRBV19 and TRBJ1-2; maybe TRBD1 (5 bases). The CDR3 runs 14 residues. Trimming removed 5 bases at V and 8 bases at J, with 18 bases between. The V gene's germline CDR1 is LNHDA and CDR2 SQIVND (reference sequence). The CDR3 loop is CASSPRGGGLGYTF. CDR3 coding DNA: TGTGCCAGTAGTCCCCGCGGGGGAGGGCTCGGCTACACCTTC.

This rearrangement joins TRBV30 to TRBJ2-3, with 10 bases lining up with TRBD1. V shed 3 bases, J shed 4 bases, and the junction held 7 bases outside the gene matches. This CDR3 is 15 amino acids long. The germline V gene encodes CDR1 GTSNPN and CDR2 SVGIG (reference sequence). The CDR3 nucleotides read TGTGCCTGGAGCCCCGGGACAGGGGCGGCAGATACGCAGTATTTT. This codes for CAWSPGTGAADTQYF.

Comments on this clone: At one boundary the junction diverges from the germline segment, which might be a read error. This chain joins TRBV20-1 and TRBJ1-1; D is uncertain. In germline, CDR1 is DFQATT, CDR2 SNEGSKA (reference sequence). CDR3 size: 14 residues. CDR3 sequence (DNA): TGCAGTGCACGCTTCCGGGTTATGAATACTGAAGCTTTCTTT. Translating gives CSARFRVMNTEAFF.

In its sample, this clone ranks as medium-sized. The chain carries TRBV6-5 and TRBJ1-6; no definite D call. This CDR3 has 12 amino acids. The germline V gene has CDR1 MNHEY and CDR2 SVGAGI. V was cut by 0 bases and J by 10 bases, with 4 bases left in between. The CDR3 reads CASSYSNSPLHF. CDR3 in DNA: TGTGCCAGCAGTTACTCCAACTCACCCCTCCACTTT.

The chain has TRBV5-1 and TRBJ1-2, with 7 bases identical to TRBD1. Per germline, CDR1 SGHRS and CDR2 YFSETQ. The CDR3 is made up of 13 amino acids. V trimming: 0 bases; J trimming: 7 bases; junction bases outside the gene matches: 3. The CDR3 DNA sequence: TGCGCCAGCAGCTTGGCGGCAGGGGGTGGCTACACCTTC. Residues: CASSLAAGGGYTF.

This chain links TRBV28 with TRBJ2-3, with 9 bases that match TRBD1. The V and J ends lost 5 bases and 1 base, in that order; junction bases with no gene match: 4. Germline lookup yields CDR1 MDHEN and CDR2 SYDVKM. The CDR3 runs 15 residues. The CDR3 DNA follows: TGTGCCAGCAGTCGACGGACAGGGGGCACAGATACGCAGTATTTT. Translating gives CASSRRTGGTDTQYF.

The chain employs TRBV2 and TRBJ2-1; no definite D call. Per germline, CDR1 SNHLY and CDR2 FYNNEI. This CDR3 is built from 14 residues. V was trimmed by 3 bases and J by 10 bases, leaving 16 bases between them. For the CDR3, the DNA is TGTGCCAGCAGTGACGGGTACACTGAAGGGGAGCAGTTCTTC. Its translation is CASSDGYTEGEQFF.

The sample holds many counts of this clone. The chain has TRBV5-4 and TRBJ2-3, with 10 bases that match TRBD2. CDR3 length: 15 residues. Losses at the gene ends were 2 bases for V and 3 bases for J; bases not matched to a gene: 3. Per the germline V gene, CDR1 is SGHNT and CDR2 is YYREEE (reference sequence). CDR3 bases: TGTGCCAGCAGCTTAGGACTAGCGGATACAGATACGCAGTATTTT. It specifies CASSLGLADTDTQYF.

This clone was picked up a small number of times. CDR3 loop: CASRPGQTSNQPQHF. Written as DNA, the CDR3 is TGTGCCAGCAGACCCGGACAGACTAGCAATCAGCCCCAGCATTTT. The rearrangement links TRBV28 to TRBJ1-5; the D gene is possibly TRBD1 (6 bases). The CDR3 is made up of 15 amino acids. Germline V CDR1 and CDR2: MDHEN, SYDVKM. Trimming cost V 6 bases and J 0 bases, with 12 bases left between them.

Only a few counts were recorded for this clone. Possible read error: a much larger clone is one base away. The J gene is TRBJ2-1, the V gene TRBV11-2; 10 bases align to TRBD2. CDR3 length equals 15 residues. Germline CDR1 SGHAT, CDR2 FQNNGV. CDR3 nucleotides: TGTGCCAGCAGCCCGACTAGCGGGTACTACAATGGGCAGTTCTTC. It codes for CASSPTSGYYNGQFF.

This clone has a count of ten or more. The chain is built from TRBV28 and TRBJ1-4; 8 bases are shared with TRBD1. The CDR3 has 14 amino acids. CDR1 is MDHEN and CDR2 is SYDVKM in the germline V gene. V dropped 6 bases and J dropped 7; count of bases not matched to a gene: 7. The CDR3 nucleotides are TGTGCCAGCAGCTTAGACAGGGGTGGTGAAAAACTGTTTTTT. It codes for CASSLDRGGEKLFF.

This clone was detected many times. This sequence joins TRBV18 and TRBJ2-7; 7 bases map to TRBD2. Per germline, CDR1 KGHSH and CDR2 LQKENI. V lost 3 bases, J lost 6 bases, and 11 bases stayed unmatched. The CDR3 runs 15 residues. The CDR3 region has the DNA TGTGCCAGCTCACCGTCGGGAGGTGCCCGTGTCGAGCAGTACTTC. Translated: CASSPSGGARVEQYF.

This clone was detected ten times or more. One junction end does not reproduce the germline sequence, and a read error may be involved. The rearrangement joins TRBV28 to TRBJ2-7; TRBD1 is a possible D gene (6 bases). This CDR3 spans 11 amino acids. Per the germline V gene, CDR1 is MDHEN and CDR2 is SYDVKM. CDR3 amino acids: CASSFAGTSHF. CDR3 bases: TGTGCCAGCAGTTTTGCCGGGACATCCCATTTC.

The genes are TRBV20-1 and TRBJ2-7; D perhaps matches TRBD1 (6 bases). Germline V gene lookup returns CDR1 DFQATT and CDR2 SNEGSKA (reference sequence). CDR3 length: 12 residues. Trimming stripped 5 bases from V and 6 bases from J, with 14 bases between. CDR3: CSASTGYLEQYF. The CDR3 nucleotides read TGCAGTGCTTCTACAGGGTACCTCGAGCAGTACTTC.

In this sample, this clone is medium-sized. For the CDR3, the DNA is TGTGCCAGTGGCGGACAGAGCTCCTATAATTCACCCCTCCACTTT. It is translated as CASGGQSSYNSPLHF. V and J are TRBV19 and TRBJ1-6, with D possibly being TRBD1 (6 bases). V dropped 8 bases and J dropped 0 bases, with 11 bases sitting between them. The CDR3 contains 15 residues. Germline CDR1 reads LNHDA; CDR2 reads SQIVND (reference sequence).

This clone turned up a few times. The chain carries TRBV5-5 and TRBJ2-1; the match to TRBD2 covers 8 bases. Germline CDR1 SGHKS, CDR2 YYEKEE (reference sequence). The CDR3 consists of 15 residues. J lost 4 bases, V lost 6 bases, and 9 bases had no gene match. The CDR3 protein is CASIQRSGGYNEQFF. The CDR3 DNA follows: TGTGCCAGCATCCAACGGAGCGGGGGATACAATGAGCAGTTCTTC.

By sample share, this clone is medium-sized. The gene calls are TRBV6-2 or TRBV6-3 and TRBJ2-2, with D uncertain. Germline CDR1 and CDR2: MNHEY and SVGEGT. The ends were cut back, 7 bases at V and 2 bases at J, with 17 bases in the middle. This CDR3 is 16 amino acids long. The CDR3: CASIDLSEFNTGELFF. CDR3 bases: TGTGCCAGCATTGACTTGAGTGAGTTTAACACCGGGGAGCTGTTTTTT.

This chain joins TRBV7-3 and TRBJ2-1, with 8 positions matching TRBD2. V lost 4 bases, J lost 6 bases, and 5 bases stayed unmatched. Germline CDR1 is SGHTA and CDR2 is FQGTGA. CDR3 length: 14 amino acids. The CDR3 protein is CASSYGTSGNEQFF. The CDR3 DNA reads as TGTGCCAGCAGCTATGGGACTAGTGGCAATGAGCAGTTCTTC.

The rearrangement joins TRBV7-6 to TRBJ2-2; maybe TRBD2 (6 bases). Trimming removed 4 bases from V and 5 bases from J, with 8 bases in between. CDR3 length: 13 residues. The V gene's germline CDR1 is SGHVS and CDR2 FNYEAQ. CDR3 coding DNA: TGTGCCAGCAGCTACGGGAGTACCGGGGAGCTGTTTTTT. This sequence encodes CASSYGSTGELFF. Using reference TRBV7-6 and TRBJ2-2 for the parts outside the CDR3, the full variable domain is GAGVSQSPRYKVTKRGQDVALRCDPISGHVSLYWYRQALGQGPEFLTYFNYEAQQDKSGLPNDRFSAERPEGSISTLTIQRTEQRDSAMYRCASSYGSTGELFFGEGSRLTVL.

The chain carries TRBV6-1 and TRBJ1-2; 8 nucleotides align to TRBD1. The CDR3 covers 13 residues. Trimming removed 5 bases from V and 4 bases from J; junction bases left unmatched: 3. Germline CDR1 MNHNS, CDR2 SASEGT. The CDR3 DNA sequence: TGTGCCAGCAGTCTGGACAGGGCCTATGGCTACACCTTC. Its protein is CASSLDRAYGYTF.

The V and J genes are TRBV6-2 or TRBV6-3 and TRBJ1-2; a weak D match, TRBD1 (5 bases). In germline, CDR1 is MNHEY, CDR2 SVGEGT. V shed 2 bases and J shed 3 bases, with 10 bases lying between them. CDR3 length: 14 residues. The CDR3 DNA reads as TGTGCCAGCAGTTACCGGGGCCCCCACTATGGCTACACCTTC. Translating it yields CASSYRGPHYGYTF.

This clone was seen at least ten times. V and J are TRBV19 and TRBJ2-6; D unclear. Trimming pared 4 bases from V and 3 bases from J, leaving 7 bases between. In germline, CDR1 is LNHDA, CDR2 SQIVND (reference sequence). The CDR3 is made up of 14 amino acids. CDR3 DNA sequence: TGTGCCAGTAGTACCAACAGTGGGGCCAACGTCCTGACTTTC. It is translated as CASSTNSGANVLTF.

This clone was observed at least ten times. The rearrangement uses TRBV9 and TRBJ2-2; TRBD1 agrees at 9 bases. With V trimmed by 1 base and J by 4 bases, 5 bases remained unmatched. The CDR3 is made up of 16 amino acids. Germline CDR1 is SGDLS and CDR2 is YYNGEE. The CDR3 coding sequence is TGTGCCAGCAGCGTACTTGGACAGGGGAGCACCGGGGAGCTGTTTTTT. Amino acids: CASSVLGQGSTGELFF.

This clone was seen many times. This chain links TRBV7-9 with TRBJ2-6; D gene uncertain. Between the trimmed V and J ends, which lost 7 bases and 2 bases, there was a span of 9 bases. The CDR3 contains 14 residues. Germline-derived CDR1 and CDR2 are SEHNR and FQNEAQ (reference sequence). CDR3 protein: CASTFGPGANVLTF. The CDR3 DNA is TGTGCCAGCACCTTCGGTCCTGGGGCCAACGTCCTGACTTTC. Drawing the rest from reference TRBV7-9 and TRBJ2-6, the complete variable domain is DTGVSQNPRHKITKRGQNVTFRCDPISEHNRLYWYRQTLGQGPEFLTYFQNEAQLEKSRLLSDRFSAERPKGSFSTLEIQRTEQGDSAMYLCASTFGPGANVLTFGAGSRLTVL.

Concerning this clone: A read error may produce the germline difference seen at one junction end. The gene calls are TRBV11-2 and TRBJ2-4, with D hard to call. Germline CDR1 SGHAT, CDR2 FQNNGV. The CDR3 is 15 residues long. CDR3 DNA sequence: TGTGCCAGCAGCTCCCCCTTGGGGTCTAAAAACACTCAGTACTTC. This gives the protein CASSSPLGSKNTQYF.